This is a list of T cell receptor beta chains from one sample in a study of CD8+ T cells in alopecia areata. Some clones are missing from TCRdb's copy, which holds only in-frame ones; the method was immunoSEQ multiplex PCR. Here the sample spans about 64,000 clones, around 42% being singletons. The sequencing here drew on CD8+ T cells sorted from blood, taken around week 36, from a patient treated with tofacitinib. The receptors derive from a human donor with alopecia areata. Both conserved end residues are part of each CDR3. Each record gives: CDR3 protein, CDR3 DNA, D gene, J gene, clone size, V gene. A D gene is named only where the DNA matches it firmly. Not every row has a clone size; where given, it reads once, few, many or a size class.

CDR3 protein: CSVDIGNTEAFF; CDR3 DNA: TGCAGCGTTGACATCGGGAACACTGAAGCTTTCTTT; D gene: NA; J gene: TRBJ1-1; clone size: NA; V gene: TRBV29-1
CDR3 protein: CASSFRPDIQMDTQYF; CDR3 DNA: TGTGCCAGCAGCTTTCGCCCAGACATTCAAATGGATACGCAGTATTTT; D gene: NA; J gene: TRBJ2-3; clone size: NA; V gene: TRBV7-3
CDR3 protein: CASSPRGPPMETQYF; CDR3 DNA: TGTGCCAGCAGTCCCCGTGGACCTCCCATGGAGACCCAGTACTTC; D gene: NA; J gene: TRBJ2-5; clone size: NA; V gene: TRBV25-1
CDR3 protein: CASSYVSETQYF; CDR3 DNA: TGTGCCAGCAGCTACGTTTCAGAGACCCAGTACTTC; D gene: NA; J gene: TRBJ2-5; clone size: few; V gene: TRBV9
CDR3 protein: CSAGNSGNTIYF; CDR3 DNA: TGCAGTGCAGGGAATTCTGGAAACACCATATATTTT; D gene: NA; J gene: TRBJ1-3; clone size: NA; V gene: TRBV29-1
CDR3 protein: CASSYLAGVSTGELFF; CDR3 DNA: TGTGCCAGCAGCTACTTAGCGGGAGTTAGTACCGGGGAGCTGTTTTTT; D gene: TRBD2; J gene: TRBJ2-2; clone size: NA; V gene: TRBV27
CDR3 protein: CSVEPGTGGINEQFF; CDR3 DNA: TGCAGCGTGGAACCCGGGACGGGGGGGATCAATGAGCAGTTCTTC; D gene: TRBD2; J gene: TRBJ2-1; clone size: NA; V gene: TRBV29-1
CDR3 protein: CAWSQRSPARYEQYF; CDR3 DNA: TGTGCCTGGAGTCAAAGATCCCCAGCCCGCTACGAGCAGTACTTC; D gene: NA; J gene: TRBJ2-7; clone size: NA; V gene: TRBV30
CDR3 protein: CASSQVTNTGELFF; CDR3 DNA: TGTGCCAGCAGCCAAGTCACGAACACCGGGGAGCTGTTTTTT; D gene: NA; J gene: TRBJ2-2; clone size: NA; V gene: TRBV4-2
CDR3 protein: CAWTSLSTDTQYF; CDR3 DNA: TGTGCCTGGACATCATTAAGCACAGATACGCAGTATTTT; D gene: NA; J gene: TRBJ2-3; clone size: NA; V gene: TRBV30
CDR3 protein: CASSMWRYSNQPQHF; CDR3 DNA: TGTGCCAGTAGTATGTGGCGTTATAGCAATCAGCCCCAGCATTTT; D gene: NA; J gene: TRBJ1-5; clone size: NA; V gene: TRBV19
CDR3 protein: CASSTRLAGVHEQYF; CDR3 DNA: TGTGCCAGCAGTACACGACTAGCGGGAGTCCACGAGCAGTACTTC; D gene: TRBD2; J gene: TRBJ2-7; clone size: few; V gene: TRBV2
CDR3 protein: CASSPEGENEQFF; CDR3 DNA: TGTGCCAGCAGCCCGGAGGGCGAGAATGAGCAGTTCTTC; D gene: NA; J gene: TRBJ2-1; clone size: few; V gene: TRBV7-9
CDR3 protein: CASRPGRYNQPQHF; CDR3 DNA: TGTGCCAGCAGACCGGGACGCTACAATCAGCCCCAGCATTTT; D gene: NA; J gene: TRBJ1-5; clone size: few; V gene: TRBV28
CDR3 protein: CASSLSAQPQHF; CDR3 DNA: TGTGCCAGCAGCTTAAGTGCTCAGCCCCAGCATTTT; D gene: NA; J gene: TRBJ1-5; clone size: few; V gene: TRBV7-8
CDR3 protein: CASSQLTGTADQPQHF; CDR3 DNA: TGTGCCAGCAGTCAACTAACCGGGACAGCTGATCAGCCCCAGCATTTT; D gene: TRBD1; J gene: TRBJ1-5; clone size: few; V gene: TRBV27
CDR3 protein: CASSFGSGGTEAFF; CDR3 DNA: TGTGCCAGCAGTTTCGGGTCCGGGGGGACTGAAGCTTTCTTT; D gene: NA; J gene: TRBJ1-1; clone size: few; V gene: TRBV27
CDR3 protein: CSVVTGGLGYEQYF; CDR3 DNA: TGCAGCGTTGTCACAGGAGGGTTAGGCTACGAGCAGTACTTC; D gene: NA; J gene: TRBJ2-7; clone size: NA; V gene: TRBV29-1
CDR3 protein: CASSFMGGAGDTQYF; CDR3 DNA: TGTGCCAGCAGCTTTATGGGAGGGGCGGGAGATACGCAGTATTTT; D gene: TRBD2; J gene: TRBJ2-3; clone size: NA; V gene: TRBV7-2
CDR3 protein: CSVGASGTGFGNEQFF; CDR3 DNA: TGCAGCGTTGGAGCCTCCGGGACAGGGTTTGGGAATGAGCAGTTCTTC; D gene: TRBD1; J gene: TRBJ2-1; clone size: NA; V gene: TRBV29-1
CDR3 protein: CSVESGRAYNEQFF; CDR3 DNA: TGCAGCGTTGAGTCCGGGAGGGCCTACAATGAGCAGTTCTTC; D gene: TRBD2; J gene: TRBJ2-1; clone size: NA; V gene: TRBV29-1
CDR3 protein: CASSGAGLADSYEQYF; CDR3 DNA: TGTGCCAGCAGCGGTGCGGGACTAGCGGACTCCTACGAGCAGTACTTC; D gene: TRBD2; J gene: TRBJ2-7; clone size: NA; V gene: TRBV11-1